This T cell receptor beta chain originates from a study of response to subunit inactivated influenza vaccine. Whole-study results and caveats: Each seasonal flu vaccination may recruit only limited new T cells, authors suggested.

TCRdb fed the RT-PCR reads into MiXCR, producing one record per CDR3 protein. The sample lists about 530,000 distinct CDR3 sequences, 13% seen once, with about an eighth in the top ten. Germline CDR1 is SEHNR and CDR2 is FQNEAQ (reference sequence). V was clipped by 5 bases and J by 5 bases; unmatched bases: 11. There are 16 residues in the CDR3. This clonotype was counted only a few times. Its target is unknown. Sequenced here: PBMCs from blood, sampled 40 to 50 days after vaccination. The TCR sequence derives from a man between 45 and 60 years old who received an inactivated influenza vaccine. V is TRBV7-9 and J is TRBJ2-5; 10 bases agree with TRBD1. This CDR3 is CASSPWTGGFRETQYF. For the CDR3, the DNA is TGTGCCAGCAGCCCTTGGACAGGGGGGTTCCGGGAGACCCAGTACTTC.